This passage covers 8 T cell receptor beta chains from one sample sequenced in a study of T-cell memory formation after mild COVID-19. TCRdb re-called the 5' RACE reads through MiXCR, storing one row per CDR3 protein. The sample holds 150,000 to 200,000 distinct CDR3 sequences, around 10% seen once. The sample comprised PBMCs or a T cell subset sorted from them (not recorded which). These receptors were taken from a man aged 18 to 29 who had mild COVID-19 (a few samples of this study predate the infection). Cell type and time point are not known.

There are many counts of this clonotype. The rearrangement joins TRBV4-2 to TRBJ2-6; unclear D gene. From germline, CDR1 is LGHNA and CDR2 YNFKEQ. The CDR3 has 14 residues. V was shortened by 4 bases and J by 2 bases, with 6 bases between the two germline ends. CDR3 sequence: CASSPRAGANVLTF. In nucleotides, the CDR3 is TGTGCCAGCAGCCCCCGGGCTGGGGCCAACGTCCTGACTTTC.

In its sample, this clonotype was seen a few times. The chain links TRBV7-3 to TRBJ2-3, with 7 bases identical to TRBD1. In germline, CDR1 is SGHTA, CDR2 FQGTGA. The CDR3 extends over 14 amino acids. J gave up 4 bases and V 2 bases, and 3 bases lay outside the gene matches. In nucleotides, the CDR3 is TGTGCCAGCAGCTTAGAAGGGACAGCAGATACGCAGTATTTT. As protein: CASSLEGTADTQYF.

This chain links TRBV2 with TRBJ1-5; no firm D call. Germline assignment: CDR1 SNHLY and CDR2 FYNNEI. V lost 1 base, J lost 9 bases, and 7 bases lay in between. This CDR3 has 12 amino acids. The CDR3 sequence: CASSEEVSPQHF. As DNA, the CDR3 is TGTGCCAGCAGTGAAGAAGTGTCGCCCCAGCATTTT.

The V and J genes are TRBV3-1 and TRBJ2-5, with D maybe TRBD2 (5 bases). The germline gives CDR1 LGHDT, CDR2 YNNKEL (reference sequence). V was clipped by 3 bases and J by 2 bases, with 16 bases between them. This CDR3 spans 16 amino acids. The CDR3 here is CASSQNAAAHQETQYF. CDR3 bases: TGTGCCAGCAGCCAGAACGCAGCGGCCCATCAAGAGACCCAGTACTTC.

This clonotype occurred many times. The V gene is TRBV5-1, the J gene TRBJ2-5; TRBD2 matches at 10 bases. In germline, CDR1 is SGHRS, CDR2 YFSETQ. This CDR3 contains 18 residues. Trimming cost V 3 bases and J 6 bases; bases outside gene matches: 17. The CDR3 is CASSYLAGAHSLQKTQYF. As DNA, the CDR3 is TGCGCCAGCAGCTACCTAGCGGGGGCTCATTCACTTCAAAAGACCCAGTACTTC.

This clonotype has a count of ten or more. This chain links TRBV12-3 or TRBV12-4 with TRBJ2-1; a weak D match, TRBD2 (5 bases). The CDR3 spans 12 residues. The V gene lost 7 bases and the J gene lost 8 bases, with 12 bases spanning the gap. The CDR3 sequence is CASNRGSDEQFF. CDR3 bases: TGTGCCAGCAACCGTGGGAGCGATGAGCAGTTCTTC.

This clonotype was found a few times. This CDR3 reads CASSWGDLETQYF. CDR3 sequence (DNA): TGCGCCAGCAGCTGGGGGGACCTAGAGACCCAGTACTTC. This chain links TRBV5-1 with TRBJ2-5; a possible D gene is TRBD2 (6 bases). V was trimmed by 3 bases and J by 4 bases, leaving 10 bases between them. The CDR3 runs to 13 residues. The germline V gene has CDR1 SGHRS and CDR2 YFSETQ. The complete variable domain, with remaining parts taken from reference TRBV5-1 and TRBJ2-5, reads KAGVTQTPRYLIKTRGQQVTLSCSPISGHRSVSWYQQTPGQGLQFLFEYFSETQRNKGNFPGRFSGRQFSNSRSEMNVSTLELGDSALYLCASSWGDLETQYFGPGTRLLVL.

This clonotype was counted a few times. This sequence joins TRBV24-1 and TRBJ2-3; 8 positions agree with TRBD1. The CDR3 contains 16 residues. The germline CDR1 and CDR2 sequences are KGHDR and SFDVKD. Trimming took 3 bases from V and 6 from J; bases not matched to a gene: 10. This chain's CDR3 is CATSDPARGHEDTQYF. CDR3 in DNA: TGTGCCACCAGTGATCCCGCCAGGGGGCATGAGGATACGCAGTATTTT.